This TCR beta chain was retrieved from a study of control samples from healthy donors and cancer patients. CDR1 is SGHTS, CDR2 YDEGEE, per germline. The CDR3 has 12 amino acids. V was clipped by 0 bases and J by 6 bases, with 6 bases between them. Using immunoSEQ multiplex PCR, the repertoire was profiled, and TCRdb retains in-frame clones only, with some absent. The sample lists about 120,000 clones, around 87% seen once, with 2.9% in the top ten. This clone was detected only a few times. Sequences were obtained from blood. The TCR comes from a man aged 60 to 69 in good health. This chain links TRBV5-8 with TRBJ1-1; D is unclear. The DNA of the CDR3 is TGTGCCAGCAGCTTGGCAGTCGCTGAAGCTTTCTTT. This encodes CASSLAVAEAFF.